The 24 T cell receptor beta chains listed next were all sequenced from one sample in a study of T cells after yellow fever vaccination. Each CDR3 protein is one row after TCRdb ran MiXCR on the 5' RACE reads. Among about 260,000 distinct CDR3 sequences listed, more than 3.5% were seen once. This specimen was PBMCs, taken 15 days after the yellow fever booster vaccination. These receptors originate from a man younger than 35 who received the YFV17D yellow fever vaccine.

This clonotype was detected many times. The chain has TRBV7-2 and TRBJ1-1; possibly TRBD1 for D (6 bases). The germline CDR1 and CDR2 sequences are SGHTA and FQGNSA. V dropped 1 base and J dropped 11 bases, with 14 bases sitting between them. The CDR3 has 13 amino acids. The CDR3 nucleotides are TGTGCCAGCAGCTTAGTCTACCTCGGGGGCGCTTTCTTT. Residues: CASSLVYLGGAFF.

This clonotype was counted ten times or more. The gene calls are TRBV5-1 and TRBJ1-6; a possible D gene is TRBD1 (6 bases). Germline V gene sequence: CDR1 SGHRS, CDR2 YFSETQ. Trimming shortened V by 1 base and J by 8 bases, and 13 bases separated the two germline ends. This CDR3 region has 15 residues. CDR3 nucleotide sequence: TGCGCCAGCAGCTTGTCTGGGGGGACACATTCACCCCTCCACTTT. The encoded protein is CASSLSGGTHSPLHF.

A note on this clonotype: A much larger clonotype is one base distant, so this may be a read error. The chain has TRBV6-2 or TRBV6-3 and TRBJ1-5, with D unclear. The CDR3 loop spans 18 amino acids. Germline V gene sequence: CDR1 MNHEY, CDR2 SVGEGT. The CDR3 here is CASSDTGPQRTSNQPQNF. The DNA for the CDR3 is TGTGCCAGCAGCGATACCGGACCCCAAAGGACTAGCAATCAGCCCCAGAATTTT.

This clonotype showed up many times. The chain recombines TRBV7-6 with TRBJ1-1; a weak D match, TRBD1 (5 bases). Germline CDR1 and CDR2: SGHVS and FNYEAQ. This CDR3 has 15 residues. V lost 1 base and J 3 bases, leaving 12 bases between the germline ends. The CDR3 DNA follows: TGTGCCAGCAGCTTAGATCAGGGAGGGGACACTGAAGCTTTCTTT. This translates into CASSLDQGGDTEAFF.

This clonotype was detected ten times or more. The chain uses TRBV20-1 and TRBJ2-7; D not resolved. CDR3 size: 13 residues. V shed 0 bases and J shed 7 bases, with 13 bases lying between them. CDR1 and CDR2 from the germline V gene are DFQATT and SNEGSKA (reference sequence). The CDR3 protein is CSARDRQLGEQYF. The CDR3 DNA reads as TGCAGTGCTAGAGATCGGCAGCTCGGGGAGCAGTACTTC.

The V and J genes are TRBV15 and TRBJ1-2; 7 positions agree with TRBD1. Germline V gene sequence: CDR1 LNHNV, CDR2 YYDKDF (reference sequence). The trim removed 5 bases at V and 8 bases at J, leaving 14 bases unmatched. This CDR3 has 15 amino acids. The CDR3 here is CATSVTTLTGAGYTF. Here the CDR3 DNA reads TGTGCCACCAGCGTGACGACCCTTACAGGGGCGGGCTACACCTTC.

There are a few counts of this clonotype. The V call is TRBV3-1, the J call TRBJ2-1, with 9 bases matching TRBD2. The J segment lost 4 bases and the V segment lost 0 bases, leaving 4 bases of the junction unmatched. The CDR3 sequence is 16 residues long. Germline V gene lookup returns CDR1 LGHDT and CDR2 YNNKEL (reference sequence). The CDR3 sequence is CASSQDHTSGYNEQFF. The DNA for the CDR3 is TGTGCCAGCAGCCAAGATCACACTAGCGGGTACAATGAGCAGTTCTTC.

This clonotype has ten or more counts. V gene TRBV6-2 or TRBV6-3 combines with J gene TRBJ2-7, with TRBD1 as a possible D gene (6 bases). Deletions cut 5 bases from V and 7 bases from J, with 15 bases between. This CDR3 has 13 amino acids. The V gene's germline CDR1 is MNHEY and CDR2 SVGEGT. The CDR3 is CASSQGQPGEQYV. CDR3 DNA sequence: TGTGCCAGCAGTCAGGGACAACCCGGAGAGCAGTACGTC.

The chain uses TRBV5-4 and TRBJ1-5, with D maybe TRBD1 (5 bases). Germline V CDR1 and CDR2: SGHNT, YYREEE (reference sequence). The CDR3 consists of 15 residues. V was cut by 4 bases and J by 4 bases, with 15 bases left in between. The CDR3 here is CASSDGTGMNQPQHF. DNA of the CDR3: TGTGCCAGCAGCGACGGGACCGGGATGAATCAGCCCCAGCATTTT.

This clonotype showed up many times. V gene TRBV12-3 or TRBV12-4 combines with J gene TRBJ2-3; 9 positions agree with TRBD1. This CDR3 has 15 residues. The trim removed 5 bases at V and 2 bases at J, leaving 5 bases unmatched. CDR3 nucleotide sequence: TGTGCCAGCAGTACACAGGGGGCCTACACAGATACGCAGTATTTT. Its translation: CASSTQGAYTDTQYF.

This clonotype was counted many times. V is TRBV14 and J is TRBJ2-2; D is tentatively TRBD1 or TRBD2 (5 bases each). Germline values: CDR1 SGHDN, CDR2 FVKESK. CDR3 length: 14 amino acids. Deletions cut 3 bases from V and 7 bases from J, with 12 bases between. For the CDR3, the DNA is TGTGCCAGCAGCCACGGGACGAGTTTCGGGGAGCTGTTTTTT. Encoded protein: CASSHGTSFGELFF.

This clonotype occurred many times. V gene TRBV3-1 combines with J gene TRBJ1-6; weak D call: TRBD1 (5 bases). V was trimmed by 4 bases and J by 7 bases, leaving 17 bases between them. The CDR3 has 16 residues. Germline V gene lookup returns CDR1 LGHDT and CDR2 YNNKEL (reference sequence). CDR3 protein: CASSLQGDIRNSPLHF. The DNA of the CDR3 is TGTGCCAGCAGCCTCCAGGGTGACATAAGGAATTCACCCCTCCACTTT.

This clonotype has at least ten counts. The chain carries TRBV7-8 and TRBJ2-3; D unclear. This CDR3 is 11 amino acids long. CDR1 is SGHVS, CDR2 FQNEAQ, per germline. Trimming pared 5 bases from V and 6 bases from J, leaving 6 bases between. The CDR3 region is CASSPPDTQYF. The CDR3 DNA follows: TGTGCCAGCAGCCCGCCGGATACGCAGTATTTT.

In its sample, this clonotype was seen many times. The chain recombines TRBV2 with TRBJ2-6; D not resolved. The germline V gene encodes CDR1 SNHLY and CDR2 FYNNEI. The CDR3 length is 17 residues. The germline V and J ends were trimmed by 6 bases and 0 bases, with 15 bases remaining between them. The CDR3 region has the DNA TGTGCCAGCAGCCCACCGACATTTCGCTCTGGGGCCAACGTCCTGACTTTC. Translated, it gives CASSPPTFRSGANVLTF.

This clonotype showed up many times. The chain links TRBV28 to TRBJ1-5; unclear D gene. Trimming left V 1 base short and J 0 bases short, with 13 bases between. Germline V gene lookup returns CDR1 MDHEN and CDR2 SYDVKM. This CDR3 spans 17 amino acids. In DNA form, the CDR3 reads TGTGCCAGCAGTTTATTCGGCCAGGACCTTAGCAATCAGCCCCAGCATTTT. Its protein product is CASSLFGQDLSNQPQHF.

A remark on this clonotype: A much larger clone lies a single base off, so this may be a read error. The chain is built from TRBV10-3 and TRBJ2-7; D gene ambiguous. Germline loops: CDR1 ENHRY, CDR2 SYGVKD. The germline V and J ends were trimmed by 4 bases and 3 bases, with 7 bases remaining between them. CDR3 size: 12 residues. In DNA, the CDR3 is TGTGCCATCAGTGGAACATGCTACGAGCAGTACTTC. It encodes CAISGTCYEQYF.

This CDR3 reads CATRKRQGQETQYF. In nucleotides, the CDR3 is TGCGCCACTAGAAAAAGGCAGGGCCAAGAGACCCAGTACTTC. This chain joins TRBV5-1 and TRBJ2-5; tentatively, D is TRBD1 (5 bases). V lost 9 bases and J 1 base, leaving 16 bases between the germline ends. The CDR3 covers 14 residues. Germline CDR1 is SGHRS and CDR2 is YFSETQ. Drawing the rest from reference TRBV5-1 and TRBJ2-5, the complete variable domain is KAGVTQTPRYLIKTRGQQVTLSCSPISGHRSVSWYQQTPGQGLQFLFEYFSETQRNKGNFPGRFSGRQFSNSRSEMNVSTLELGDSALYLCATRKRQGQETQYFGPGTRLLVL.

In its sample, this clonotype was seen many times. This chain links TRBV5-1 with TRBJ2-7; 9 nucleotides line up with TRBD1. Germline-derived CDR1 and CDR2 are SGHRS and YFSETQ. Germline trimming cut 7 bases from V and 6 bases from J; bases unmatched to any gene: 17. This CDR3 contains 16 residues. The CDR3 region is CASAFGVAGQGSEQYF. The CDR3, as DNA: TGCGCCAGCGCCTTTGGCGTGGCGGGACAGGGTTCCGAGCAGTACTTC.

This clonotype was detected a few times. V usage is TRBV5-1 and J usage is TRBJ2-2; 7 bases map to TRBD2. The CDR3 has 14 amino acids. Germline CDR1 reads SGHRS; CDR2 reads YFSETQ. V lost 3 bases, J lost 6 bases, and 5 bases stayed unmatched. The CDR3 protein is CASSWQAGPGELFF. The DNA for the CDR3 is TGCGCCAGCAGCTGGCAAGCGGGGCCCGGGGAGCTGTTTTTT.

In this sample, this clonotype turned up many times. The chain uses TRBV4-1 and TRBJ2-7, with no clear D. Trimming pared 0 bases from V and 3 bases from J, leaving 12 bases between. The CDR3 spans 15 residues. Germline CDR1 MGHRA, CDR2 YSYEKL. The CDR3 DNA sequence: TGCGCCAGCAGCCAAGATCTTAGGTCAGGCTACGAGCAGTACGTC. It translates to CASSQDLRSGYEQYV.

This clonotype was found many times. V gene TRBV20-1 combines with J gene TRBJ2-1, with D possibly being TRBD2 (6 bases). Germline CDR1 is DFQATT and CDR2 is SNEGSKA (reference sequence). The CDR3 sequence is 15 residues long. V lost 4 bases, J lost 0 bases, and 13 bases lay in between. The CDR3 DNA sequence: TGCAGTGCTATTCCCGGGACTTACTCCTACAATGAGCAGTTCTTC. This codes for CSAIPGTYSYNEQFF.

This clonotype was found a few times. CDR3 in amino acids: CASSYQGARDGYTF. As DNA, the CDR3 is TGTGCCAGCAGTTACCAGGGGGCGAGAGATGGCTACACCTTC. This chain connects TRBV6-5 to TRBJ1-2, with 8 nucleotides matching TRBD1. The V and J ends lost 2 bases and 6 bases, in that order; junction bases with no gene match: 5. Germline V lookup: CDR1 MNHEY, CDR2 SVGAGI. CDR3 length: 14 amino acids.

On this clonotype: A much more abundant neighbour one base away suggests this may be a read error. This rearrangement joins TRBV7-3 to TRBJ1-3, with D unclear. CDR1 and CDR2 (germline): SGHTA, FQGTGA. This CDR3 is built from 14 residues. This CDR3 reads CASSLSGGGNAIYF. The CDR3 DNA reads TGTGCCAGCAGCTTAAGCGGAGGTGGAAACGCCATATATTTT. Complete variable domain (other parts from reference TRBV7-3 and TRBJ1-3): GAGVSQTPSNKVTEKGKYVELRCDPISGHTALYWYRQSLGQGPEFLIYFQGTGAADDSGLPNDRFFAVRPEGSVSTLKIQRTERGDSAVYLCASSLSGGGNAIYFGEGSWLTVV.

The V gene is TRBV7-7, the J gene TRBJ2-1, with D maybe TRBD1 (5 bases). The length of the CDR3 is 16 residues. CDR1 is SSHAT and CDR2 is FNYEAQ in the germline V gene (reference sequence). Trimming cost V 1 base and J 7 bases, with 17 bases left between them. Here the CDR3 reads CASSLVVGAKGNEQFF. The CDR3 DNA reads TGTGCCAGCAGCTTAGTGGTTGGGGCCAAGGGAAATGAGCAGTTCTTC.